These 32 T cell receptor beta chains were sequenced from one sample in a study of immune heterogeneity within non-small cell lung tumors. Amplifying TCR beta CDR3 involved multiplex PCR carried out with 32 V and 13 J primers. MiXCR, run by TCRdb on the multiplex PCR reads, gives a single entry per CDR3 protein. Of 14,000 to 15,000 distinct CDR3 sequences listed, approximately 26% are singletons. Bulk tumor genomic DNA, roughly 590 ng per sample, was used as template. Surgery yielded several widely spaced biopsies per primary tumor. Surgery that was curative in intent was performed on patients with untreated, newly diagnosed non-small cell lung cancer. The specimen sequenced was lung tumor tissue. These receptors all come from a man between 40 and 49 years old with non-small cell lung cancer.

This clonotype is medium-sized by share. The chain has TRBV11-3 and TRBJ2-1; 9 nucleotides agree with TRBD2. This CDR3 region has 17 residues. Germline V gene data show CDR1 as SGHNT and CDR2 as YENEEA. The V segment lost 4 bases and the J segment 6 bases; nucleotides outside the gene matches: 13. The CDR3 region has the DNA TGTGCCAGCAGCTCCGCGGGAGGGCAACTACTAGGCAATGAGCAGTTCTTC. It encodes CASSSAGGQLLGNEQFF. Looking up the rest from reference TRBV11-3 and TRBJ2-1 gives the full variable domain: EAGVVQSPRYKIIEKKQPVAFWCNPISGHNTLYWYLQNLGQGPELLIRYENEEAVDDSQLPKDRFSAERLKGVDSTLKIQPAELGDSAVYLCASSSAGGQLLGNEQFFGPGTRLTVL.

A word on this clonotype: A much larger clone lies one base from this, so it may be a read error. The chain uses TRBV7-2 and TRBJ1-5; maybe TRBD1 (5 bases). The last part of the DNA fits TRBJ2-3 better; the J call may be wrong. Germline CDR1 is SGHTA and CDR2 is FQGNSA. This CDR3 comprises 15 residues. CDR3 nucleotide sequence: TGTGCCAGCAGCTTAGAGTTTGGGGCAATGCTGCCCCAGTATTTT. This translates into CASSLEFGAMLPQYF.

In its sample, this clonotype ranks as medium-sized (0.01 to 0.1%). V is TRBV6-6 and J is TRBJ1-4, with 8 bases matching TRBD1. V was pared by 2 bases and J by 7 bases, with 3 bases of the junction left unmatched. Germline CDR1 is MNHNY and CDR2 is SVGAGI (reference sequence). CDR3 length: 14 amino acids. CDR3 bases: TGTGCCAGCAGTTACACAGGACAGGGTGAAAAACTGTTTTTT. Translating gives CASSYTGQGEKLFF.

By frequency in the sample, this clonotype is medium-sized. The rearrangement joins TRBV7-2 to TRBJ2-7, with a weak D call TRBD2 (6 bases). Trimming took off 6 bases at V and 0 bases at J, with 15 bases between the two ends. CDR1 and CDR2 from the germline V gene are SGHTA and FQGNSA. The CDR3 has 15 residues. CDR3 protein: CASRVTGGRSYEQYF. The CDR3 nucleotides are TGTGCCAGCAGGGTGACCGGGGGTCGCTCCTACGAGCAGTACTTC.

This clonotype showed up just a few times. The J gene is TRBJ2-5, the V gene TRBV11-3; TRBD2 aligns across 8 bases. In germline, CDR1 is SGHNT, CDR2 YENEEA. The CDR3 contains 15 residues. The V and J ends lost 5 bases and 3 bases, in that order; junction bases with no gene match: 8. The CDR3 nucleotides read TGTGCCAGCAGCCGTACCGGGACTAGAGAAGAGACCCAGTACTTC. Its protein product is CASSRTGTREETQYF.

The table lists this clonotype with many counts. The chain links TRBV5-1 to TRBJ1-5, with D perhaps matching TRBD1 (5 bases). CDR3 length: 15 amino acids. Germline-derived CDR1 and CDR2 are SGHRS and YFSETQ. Trimming removed 0 bases at V and 5 bases at J, with 12 bases between. This CDR3 reads CASSLDPGGDQPQHF. In DNA form, the CDR3 reads TGCGCCAGCAGCTTGGACCCGGGAGGGGATCAGCCCCAGCATTTT.

With respect to this clonotype: Its ends do not fully match the called genes, so a read error is possible. The chain has TRBV4-2 and TRBJ2-3; TRBD2 matches at 9 bases. The CDR3 extends over 17 amino acids. The germline CDR1 and CDR2 sequences are LGHNA and YNFKEQ. CDR3 sequence reads: CASSQGFGASGIDTHYF. The CDR3 DNA follows: TGTGCCAGCAGCCAAGGCTTCGGGGCTAGCGGGATTGATACGCACTATTTT.

There are many counts of this clonotype. The chain combines TRBV5-1 with TRBJ2-7, with 13 bases lining up with TRBD2. The junction had 3 bases not matched to a gene; V was cut back by 0 bases and J by 3 bases. This CDR3 comprises 16 residues. Germline assignment: CDR1 SGHRS and CDR2 YFSETQ. The CDR3 here is CASSLGGTSGIYEQYF. The CDR3 bases are TGCGCCAGCAGCTTGGGAGGGACTAGCGGGATCTACGAGCAGTACTTC.

V gene TRBV7-2 combines with J gene TRBJ2-3; 10 bases are a match to TRBD1. V lost 5 bases to trimming and J lost 3 bases; unmatched junction nucleotides: 5. The CDR3 loop spans 15 amino acids. Germline-derived CDR1 and CDR2 are SGHTA and FQGNSA. DNA for the CDR3: TGTGCCAGCAGCCAAAGACAGGGGGCAACAGATACGCAGTATTTT. It codes for CASSQRQGATDTQYF.

This clonotype is categorized as medium-sized. The J gene is TRBJ1-2, the V gene TRBV4-2, with D perhaps matching TRBD1 (6 bases). This CDR3 region has 15 residues. Per germline, CDR1 LGHNA and CDR2 YNFKEQ. Trimming took 1 base from V and 1 from J, leaving 10 bases between them. CDR3 loop: CASSQGTANNYGYTF. DNA of the CDR3: TGTGCCAGCAGCCAAGGGACAGCAAATAACTATGGCTACACCTTC.

The rearrangement uses TRBV5-6 and TRBJ2-3; D is unclear. The V gene's germline CDR1 is SGHDT and CDR2 YYEEEE. This CDR3 has 15 amino acids. The V and J ends lost 1 base and 2 bases respectively, with 11 bases between them. The CDR3 DNA follows: TGTGCCAGCAGCTTGTTGCGGATTAACACAGATACGCAGTATTTT. Its translation: CASSLLRINTDTQYF.

Remarks on this clonotype: This may stem from a read error, because a much larger clone lies one nucleotide away. The V and J genes are TRBV12-3 or TRBV12-4 and TRBJ2-7, with TRBD2 identical over 7 bases. The CDR3 sequence is 12 residues long. CDR3 nucleotides: TGTGCCAGCAGCTACGGGGGGTACGAGAAGTACTTC. It yields the protein CASSYGGYEKYF.

With regard to this clonotype: Just one base apart from a much larger clone, this may be a read error. The rearrangement uses TRBV6-5 and TRBJ2-6; unclear D gene. There are 14 residues in the CDR3. Between the trimmed V and J ends, which lost 3 bases and 3 bases, there was a span of 6 bases. Germline assignment: CDR1 MNHEY and CDR2 SVGAGI. DNA for the CDR3: TGTGCCAGCAGTTATTCCTATGGGGCCAACGTCCTGACTTTC. Protein sequence: CASSYSYGANVLTF.

Notes on this clonotype: Given a much more abundant clone one base away, this may be a read error. This rearrangement joins TRBV5-1 to TRBJ1-2; TRBD1 is a possible D gene (5 bases). The CDR3 is 13 amino acids. The germline gives CDR1 SGHRS, CDR2 YFSETQ. The CDR3 DNA follows: TGCGCCAGCAGCCCCCCGAGGGGCTATGGCTACAGCTTC. Translating it yields CASSPPRGYGYSF.

By frequency in the sample, this clonotype is medium-sized. The J gene is TRBJ2-7, the V gene TRBV6-1; 7 bases line up with TRBD1. The trim removed 6 bases at V and 2 bases at J, leaving 7 bases unmatched. Germline CDR1 reads MNHNS; CDR2 reads SASEGT. This CDR3 contains 14 residues. This chain's CDR3 is CASSDPGQAYEQYF. DNA for the CDR3: TGTGCCAGCAGCGACCCTGGACAGGCCTACGAGCAGTACTTC.

To note about this clonotype: A much larger clone differs by one base, so this may be a read error. The chain employs TRBV6-5 and TRBJ2-7; TRBD1 matches 7 bases. CDR3 length: 14 residues. The J segment lost 2 bases and the V segment lost 6 bases, leaving 7 bases of the junction unmatched. Germline CDR1 is MNHEY and CDR2 is SVGAGI. In DNA, the CDR3 is TGTGCCAGCAGCTACCCTGGACAGGCCTACGAGCAGTACTTC. Its translation is CASSYPGQAYEQYF.

A word on this clonotype: This clone may be a read error of a much larger clone one base away. The V gene is TRBV7-2, the J gene TRBJ1-5; D is possibly TRBD1 (6 bases). The CDR3 loop spans 16 amino acids. The V and J ends lost 9 bases and 4 bases respectively, with 22 bases between them. Germline V CDR1 and CDR2: SGHTA, FQGNSA. The CDR3 is CARSLGGDRRNQPQHF. Written as DNA, the CDR3 is TGTGCCAGAAGCCTAGGGGGGGATCGGCGTAATCAGCCCCAGCATTTT.

This clonotype was picked up one time. A much larger clone lies one base from this, so it may be a read error. J is TRBJ1-1 and V is TRBV6-4; D remains ambiguous. The germline V and J ends were trimmed by 4 bases and 4 bases, with 10 bases remaining between them. The CDR3 sequence is 13 residues long. Germline assignment: CDR1 MRHNA and CDR2 SNTAGT. The CDR3 DNA is TGTGCCAGCAGTGCCAGACTGAGCACTGAAGCTTTCTTT. It yields the protein CASSARLSTEAFF.

The chain carries TRBV24-1 and TRBJ2-5, with D tentatively TRBD1 (6 bases). V lost 7 bases and J 5 bases, leaving 19 bases between the germline ends. This CDR3 comprises 15 residues. Germline loops: CDR1 KGHDR, CDR2 SFDVKD. The CDR3 DNA reads TGTGCCACCAGCGCCCCACAGGGTATGGGGGAGACCCAGTACTTC. It is translated as CATSAPQGMGETQYF.

This clonotype was found once. One end of the junction varies from germline; a read error may be responsible. This rearrangement joins TRBV19 to TRBJ2-7; TRBD2 aligns across 8 bases. Germline CDR1 reads LNHDA; CDR2 reads SQIVND (reference sequence). The CDR3 runs to 14 residues. The CDR3 sequence: CASRIGGGGAEQYF. Here the CDR3 DNA reads TGTGCCAGTCGTATCGGGGGGGGGGGCGCCGAGCAGTACTTC.

In the case of this clonotype: A much larger clone lies one base from this, so it may be a read error. The chain combines TRBV12-3 or TRBV12-4 with TRBJ1-1; TRBD1 is a possible D gene (5 bases). CDR3 length: 14 amino acids. The CDR3 here is CASSWDFGGTEALF. The CDR3 DNA follows: TGTGCCAGCAGTTGGGACTTTGGGGGGACTGAAGCTTTATTT.

This clonotype has only a few counts. The V call is TRBV5-4, the J call TRBJ2-2; TRBD2 is a possible D gene (6 bases). Germline values: CDR1 SGHNT, CDR2 YYREEE (reference sequence). The V end was cut by 2 bases, the J end by 3 bases, with 11 bases between. The CDR3 length is 15 residues. CDR3 sequence (DNA): TGTGCCAGCAGCTTTCGGGGGAGTGACACCGGGGAGCTGTTTTTT. Protein sequence: CASSFRGSDTGELFF.

To note about this clonotype: This clone may be a read error of a much larger clone one base away. This chain joins TRBV6-1 and TRBJ1-6; possible D gene TRBD1, 6 bases. Germline CDR1 reads MNHNS; CDR2 reads SASEGT. The CDR3 sequence is 15 residues long. CDR3 loop: CDSSGGDTGSSPLHF. Written as DNA, the CDR3 is TGTGACAGCAGTGGCGGGGACACGGGTAGTTCACCCCTCCACTTT.

This clonotype was recorded many times. This chain joins TRBV20-1 and TRBJ1-3; D is unclear. The CDR3 is made up of 10 amino acids. Germline V gene data show CDR1 as DFQATT and CDR2 as SNEGSKA (reference sequence). V was shortened by 4 bases and J by 4 bases, with 2 bases between the two germline ends. The CDR3 region is CSAIGNTIYF. The DNA for the CDR3 is TGCAGTGCTATCGGAAACACCATATATTTT.

This clonotype ranks as medium-sized. CDR3 DNA sequence: TGCAGTGCTAGAGACCCTCGGCCTGAAGAGGCCTATGGCTACACCTTC. This codes for CSARDPRPEEAYGYTF. This sequence joins TRBV20-1 and TRBJ1-2; D is ambiguous. The CDR3 is 16 residues long. Germline V gives CDR1 DFQATT, CDR2 SNEGSKA (reference sequence). V was pared by 0 bases and J by 4 bases, with 18 bases between.

Judged by abundance, this clonotype is medium-sized. The rearrangement links TRBV12-5 to TRBJ1-2; the D is unclear. V was trimmed by 3 bases and J by 2 bases, leaving 7 bases between them. The CDR3 totals 13 residues. The germline V gene encodes CDR1 LGHNT and CDR2 FRNRAP. The CDR3 DNA reads TGTGCTAGTGGTTTCTCACCCAACTATGGCTACACCTTC. Residues: CASGFSPNYGYTF.

The sample holds a few counts of this clonotype. DNA for the CDR3: TGTGCCAGCAGCCCGGGGACTAGCGAGACAGATACGCAGTATTTT. This encodes CASSPGTSETDTQYF. The chain recombines TRBV7-9 with TRBJ2-3; 10 bases agree with TRBD2. CDR3 length: 15 residues. Trimming took 5 bases from V and 3 from J; bases not matched to a gene: 5. Per germline, CDR1 SEHNR and CDR2 FQNEAQ (reference sequence).

Sample share makes this clonotype medium-sized. The chain uses TRBV27 and TRBJ2-2; TRBD2 agrees at 13 bases. The CDR3 has 16 residues. CDR1 is MNHEY, CDR2 SMNVEV, per germline (reference sequence). The V segment lost 6 bases and the J segment 1 base; nucleotides outside the gene matches: 2. CDR3 residues: CASRTSGRVNTGELFF. The CDR3 nucleotides are TGTGCCAGCAGAACTAGCGGGAGGGTGAACACCGGGGAGCTGTTTTTT.

This clonotype was detected many times. The rearrangement joins TRBV12-3 or TRBV12-4 to TRBJ1-6; D is uncertain. The CDR3 runs 13 residues. The V and J ends lost 5 bases and 5 bases respectively, with 7 bases between them. Here the CDR3 reads CASSKTDNSPLHF. The CDR3 nucleotides read TGTGCCAGCAGTAAAACAGATAATTCACCCCTCCACTTT.

In its sample, this clonotype was seen a few times. One end of the junction fails to match germline, which may point to a read error. CDR3 DNA sequence: TGTGCCAGGAGTTTAATGGAGTCCAATGAGCAGTTCTTC. Translating gives CARSLMESNEQFF. This chain uses TRBV28 with TRBJ2-1; D gene uncertain. This CDR3 has 13 amino acids. CDR1 and CDR2 (germline): MDHEN, SYDVKM.

This clonotype is medium-sized within its sample. The CDR3 region has the DNA TGTGCCAGCAGCTCCGTAGGTTTGGGGACTGAGCAGTTCTTC. This translates into CASSSVGLGTEQFF. The chain has TRBV7-3 and TRBJ2-1; either TRBD1 or TRBD2 may fit D (5 bases each). There are 14 residues in the CDR3. CDR1 is SGHTA, CDR2 FQGTGA, per germline. Trimming pared 4 bases from V and 9 bases from J, leaving 16 bases between. The complete variable domain, with remaining parts taken from reference TRBV7-3 and TRBJ2-1, reads GAGVSQTPSNKVTEKGKYVELRCDPISGHTALYWYRQSLGQGPEFLIYFQGTGAADDSGLPNDRFFAVRPEGSVSTLKIQRTERGDSAVYLCASSSVGLGTEQFFGPGTRLTVL.

On this clonotype itself: Mismatch with germline at one junction end may stem from a read error. V and J are TRBV6-1 and TRBJ1-2; D gene uncertain. Germline V gene lookup returns CDR1 MNHNS and CDR2 SASEGT. The CDR3 length is 15 residues. CDR3 protein: CASSELPTPNYVYNF. The CDR3 DNA reads TGTGCCAGCAGCGAGCTCCCCACACCTAACTATGTCTACAACTTC.